This TCR beta chain was observed in a study of T cells in women clearing cervical HPV infection listed by TCRdb under 2018. At the level of the whole study: The cases were 25 women with histologically confirmed HPV16-related CIN3 or worse, and 2 of those women had invasive cancers. The 20 to 25 controls were women who cleared a single incident HPV16 infection within 12 months without developing precancer or cancer. Blood from cases was collected at the visit at which the lesion was first identified, whereas blood from controls was collected once infection was no longer detected. Among cases, blood sampling came a median of roughly 150 days after lesion detection, with an interquartile range of about 85 to 230 days. HLA typing was available for only a few women, so HLA type could not be excluded as a confounder. Nested within Costa Rica's Guanacaste HPV Natural History Study, an exploratory proof-of-principle case-control study compared TCR repertoires across cervical HPV16 outcomes. Cases were matched to controls by age within five years and by the year the sample was collected. Cases had a median age of roughly 35 years compared with approximately 40 for controls, and baseline characteristics showed no significant differences between the groups. The parent cohort enrolled over 8,500 women aged 18 or older in Guanacaste, Costa Rica, in 1993 to 1994 and followed the women for about 7 years. Five blinded duplicates per group were added as quality controls, giving 60 or so samples: 50 or so participants and 10 replicates. Summary of the overall study and its limitations: Because the number of T cells per sample was unknown, the richness differences could reflect varying T-cell content rather than repertoire biology. Significantly higher TCR repertoire richness was observed in CIN3+ cases than in controls across sequencing depths, whereas no difference in evenness was found. Random forest classifiers that combined richness and V gene abundances separated cases from controls with an estimated AUC of around 0.84. Lower TRBV6-7 relative abundance was observed in cases than in controls (approximately 0.1% versus 0.16%; Bonferroni P = 0.0008). Whether associations preceded infection or resulted from infection could not be shown with the cross-sectional design, and effector/memory subsets and HPV-specific T cells were not isolated.

The CDR3 goes from the cysteine to the phenylalanine over 14 residues. The DNA has 33 bases, all within the CDR3, and is read from base 1. Deletion took 5 bases off V and 4 bases off J, with a span of 13 bases between the germline ends. From the germline V gene, CDR1 is SGHTA and CDR2 is FQGNSA. Every participant had a single incident cervical HPV16 infection, and prevalent HPV16 infections were excluded. Cervical HPV DNA was detected with MY09/MY11 PCR, and genotyping was done by dot-blot hybridization. Approximately 15 mL of heparinized blood were centrifuged, and the buffy coat was aliquoted, frozen at -30°C, then stored at -80°C. QIAGEN kits were used to extract genomic DNA from the buffy coat specimens. TCR beta CDR3 regions were amplified by multiplex PCR from an average of 1200 ng genomic DNA per sample using the immunoSEQ assay. The assay corrected primer bias using a complete synthetic TCR repertoire to establish an amplification baseline. The amplicons were sequenced using the Illumina platform. Per the original workflow: Sequence errors were corrected by clustering with frequency ratios and a modified nearest-neighbor algorithm, and the sequences were then analyzed in the immunoSEQ Analyzer using IMGT gene definitions. At each rarefaction depth, TCR richness and evenness were averaged across 20 rarefaction repeats, and any sample with fewer sequences than the depth was left out. Wilcoxon rank sum tests with FDR correction were used to compare relative abundances of V, D and J genes between the groups. In the blinded duplicates, the intraclass correlation was approximately 96% for TCR richness and averaged approximately 82% across 66 gene segments. The source is immuneACCESS, and TCRdb retained only in-frame sequences with V and J called. Part of the clones is not carried over; for the studies checked, unresolved V genes explain less than half of this, and the remainder is unexplained. That table gives V, J and clone size, and the DNA gave D and trimming. The sample has roughly 50,000 clones on record. Roughly 36% of the sample lies in the top ten.

Concerning this clone itself: It lacks a known antigen. The read gets to within 3 residues of the CDR3 end, and the germline J gene fills in the rest.

The source is a woman between 18 and 70 years old with a cervical HPV16 infection that either progressed to CIN3+ or cleared (not recorded which). Recombination linked TRBV7-2 to TRBJ2-3; no D gene is confidently identified. The sequenced material came from blood buffy coat. The covered CDR3 bases are TGTGCCAGCAGCCCCCAAGTACCGGCAGATACG. Its protein reads: CASSPQVPADT. The complete CDR3 protein is CASSPQVPADTQYF.